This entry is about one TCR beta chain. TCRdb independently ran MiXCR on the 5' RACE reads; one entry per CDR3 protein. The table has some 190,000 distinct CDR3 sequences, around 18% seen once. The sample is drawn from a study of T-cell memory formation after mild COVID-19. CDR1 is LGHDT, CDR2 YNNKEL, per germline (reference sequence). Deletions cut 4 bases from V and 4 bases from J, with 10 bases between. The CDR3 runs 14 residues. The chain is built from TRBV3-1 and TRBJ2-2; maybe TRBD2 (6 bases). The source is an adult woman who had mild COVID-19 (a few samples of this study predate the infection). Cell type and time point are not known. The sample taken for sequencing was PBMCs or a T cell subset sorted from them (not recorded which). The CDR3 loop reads CASSLGLSTGELFF. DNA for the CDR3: TGTGCCAGCAGCCTGGGACTTTCCACCGGGGAGCTGTTTTTT.